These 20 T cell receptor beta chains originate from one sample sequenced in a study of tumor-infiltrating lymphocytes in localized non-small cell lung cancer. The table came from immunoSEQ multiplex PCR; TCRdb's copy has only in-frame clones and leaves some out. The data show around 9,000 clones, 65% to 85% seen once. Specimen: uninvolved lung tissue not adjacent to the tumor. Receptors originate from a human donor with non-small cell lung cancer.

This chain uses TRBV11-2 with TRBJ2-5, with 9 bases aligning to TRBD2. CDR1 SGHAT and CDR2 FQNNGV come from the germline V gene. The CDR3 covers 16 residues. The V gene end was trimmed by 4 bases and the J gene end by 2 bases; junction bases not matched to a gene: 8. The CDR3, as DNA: TGTGCCAGCAGCTACGGCGGGAGGGGGGGGCAAGAGACCCAGTACTTC. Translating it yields CASSYGGRGGQETQYF.

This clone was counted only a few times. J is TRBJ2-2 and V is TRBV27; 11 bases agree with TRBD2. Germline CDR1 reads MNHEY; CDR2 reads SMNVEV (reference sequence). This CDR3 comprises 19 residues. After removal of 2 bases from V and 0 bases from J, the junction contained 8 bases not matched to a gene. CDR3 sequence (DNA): TGTGCCAGCAGTTTACTTCCCCCGGGACTAGCGGCGAACACCGGGGAGCTGTTTTTT. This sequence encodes CASSLLPPGLAANTGELFF.

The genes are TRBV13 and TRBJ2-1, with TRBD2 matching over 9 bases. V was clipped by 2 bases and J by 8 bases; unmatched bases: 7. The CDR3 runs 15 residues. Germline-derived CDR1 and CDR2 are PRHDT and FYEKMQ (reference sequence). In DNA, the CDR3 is TGTGCCAGCAGCTTAAAACTAGCGGGTAAGGATGAGCAGTTCTTC. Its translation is CASSLKLAGKDEQFF.

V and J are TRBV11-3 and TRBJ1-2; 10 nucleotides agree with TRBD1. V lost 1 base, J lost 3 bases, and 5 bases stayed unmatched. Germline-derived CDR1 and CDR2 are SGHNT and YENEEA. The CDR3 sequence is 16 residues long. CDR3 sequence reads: CASSLGGQGVYYGYTF. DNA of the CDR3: TGTGCCAGCAGCTTAGGAGGACAGGGGGTCTACTATGGCTACACCTTC. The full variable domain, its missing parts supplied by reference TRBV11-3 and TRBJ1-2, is EAGVVQSPRYKIIEKKQPVAFWCNPISGHNTLYWYLQNLGQGPELLIRYENEEAVDDSQLPKDRFSAERLKGVDSTLKIQPAELGDSAVYLCASSLGGQGVYYGYTFGSGTRLTVV.

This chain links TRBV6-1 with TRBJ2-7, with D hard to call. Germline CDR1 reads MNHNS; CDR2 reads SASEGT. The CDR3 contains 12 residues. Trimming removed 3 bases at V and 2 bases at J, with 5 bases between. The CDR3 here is CASSDPAYEQYF. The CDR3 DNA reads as TGTGCCAGCAGTGACCCCGCCTACGAGCAGTACTTC.

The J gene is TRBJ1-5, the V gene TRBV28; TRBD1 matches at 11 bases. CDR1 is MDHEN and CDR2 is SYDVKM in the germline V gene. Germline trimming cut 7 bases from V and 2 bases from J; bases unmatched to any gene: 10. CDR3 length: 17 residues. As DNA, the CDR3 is TGTGCCAGCACCCTGGGACAGGGGGGAAGGGGCAATCAGCCCCAGCATTTT. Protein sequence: CASTLGQGGRGNQPQHF.

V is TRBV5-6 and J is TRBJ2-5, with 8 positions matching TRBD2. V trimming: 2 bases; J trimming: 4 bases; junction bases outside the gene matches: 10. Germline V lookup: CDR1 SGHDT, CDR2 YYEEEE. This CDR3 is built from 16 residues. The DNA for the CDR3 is TGTGCCAGCAGCTTTTTCGGGGGGGGTACCGGAGAGACCCAGTACTTC. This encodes CASSFFGGGTGETQYF.

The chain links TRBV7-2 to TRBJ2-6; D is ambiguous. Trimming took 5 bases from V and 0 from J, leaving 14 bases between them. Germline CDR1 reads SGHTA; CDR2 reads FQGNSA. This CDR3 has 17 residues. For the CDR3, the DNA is TGTGCCAGCAGCAACCATAGGGCCTTCTCTGGGGCCAACGTCCTGACTTTC. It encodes CASSNHRAFSGANVLTF.

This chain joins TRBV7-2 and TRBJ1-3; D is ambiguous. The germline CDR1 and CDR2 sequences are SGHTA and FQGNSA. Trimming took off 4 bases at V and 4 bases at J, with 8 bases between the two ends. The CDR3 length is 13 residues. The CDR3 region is CASSSQSGNTIYF. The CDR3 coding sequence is TGTGCCAGCAGCTCTCAGTCCGGAAACACCATATATTTT.

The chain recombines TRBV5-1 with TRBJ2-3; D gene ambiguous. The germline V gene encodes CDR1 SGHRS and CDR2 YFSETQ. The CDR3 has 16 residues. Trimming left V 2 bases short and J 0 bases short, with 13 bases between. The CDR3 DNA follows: TGCGCCAGCAGCTTATGGCAGGCAGCTAGCACAGATACGCAGTATTTT. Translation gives CASSLWQAASTDTQYF. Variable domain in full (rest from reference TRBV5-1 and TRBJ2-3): KAGVTQTPRYLIKTRGQQVTLSCSPISGHRSVSWYQQTPGQGLQFLFEYFSETQRNKGNFPGRFSGRQFSNSRSEMNVSTLELGDSALYLCASSLWQAASTDTQYFGPGTRLTVL.

CDR3 DNA: TGTGCCAGCAGCTTAAGCTCCGCTGCTGACGAGCAGTACTTC. Protein sequence: CASSLSSAADEQYF. The V and J genes are TRBV7-8 and TRBJ2-7; D remains ambiguous. From germline, CDR1 is SGHVS and CDR2 FQNEAQ. V was shortened by 2 bases and J by 5 bases, with 13 bases between the two germline ends. The CDR3 covers 14 residues. Drawing the rest from reference TRBV7-8 and TRBJ2-7, the complete variable domain is GAGVSQSPRYKVAKRGQDVALRCDPISGHVSLFWYQQALGQGPEFLTYFQNEAQLDKSGLPSDRFFAERPEGSVSTLKIQRTQQEDSAVYLCASSLSSAADEQYFGPGTRLTVT.

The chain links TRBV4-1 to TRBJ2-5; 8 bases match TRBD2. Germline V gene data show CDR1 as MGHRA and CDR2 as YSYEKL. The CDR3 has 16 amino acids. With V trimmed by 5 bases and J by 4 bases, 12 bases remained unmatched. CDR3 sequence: CASSTRGSGGGETQYF. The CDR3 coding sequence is TGCGCCAGCAGCACCCGGGGGAGCGGGGGCGGAGAGACCCAGTACTTC.

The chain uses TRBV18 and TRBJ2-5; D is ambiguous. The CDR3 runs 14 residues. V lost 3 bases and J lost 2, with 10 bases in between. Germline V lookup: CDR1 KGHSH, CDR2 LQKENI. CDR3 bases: TGTGCCAGCTCACCGGAGTACCTACAAGAGACCCAGTACTTC. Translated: CASSPEYLQETQYF. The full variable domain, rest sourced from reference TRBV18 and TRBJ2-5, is NAGVMQNPRHLVRRRGQEARLRCSPMKGHSHVYWYRQLPEEGLKFMVYLQKENIIDESGMPKERFSAEFPKEGPSILRIQQVVRGDSAAYFCASSPEYLQETQYFGPGTRLLVL.

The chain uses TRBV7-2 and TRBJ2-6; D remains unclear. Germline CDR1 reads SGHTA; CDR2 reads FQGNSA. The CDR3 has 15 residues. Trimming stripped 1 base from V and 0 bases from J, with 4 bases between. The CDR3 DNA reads TGTGCCAGCAGCTTAGGTGGCTCTGGGGCCAACGTCCTGACTTTC. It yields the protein CASSLGGSGANVLTF.

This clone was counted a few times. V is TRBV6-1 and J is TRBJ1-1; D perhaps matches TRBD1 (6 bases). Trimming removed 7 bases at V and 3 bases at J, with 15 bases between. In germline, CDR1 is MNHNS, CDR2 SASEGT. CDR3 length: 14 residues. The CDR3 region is CASTLWTDHTEAFF. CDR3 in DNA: TGTGCCAGCACCCTGTGGACAGATCACACTGAAGCTTTCTTT.

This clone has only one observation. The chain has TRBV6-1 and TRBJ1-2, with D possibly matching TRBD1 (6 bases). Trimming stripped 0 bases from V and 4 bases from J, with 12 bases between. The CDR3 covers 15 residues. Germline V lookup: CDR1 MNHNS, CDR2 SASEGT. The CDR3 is CASSEAQGRGYGYTF. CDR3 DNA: TGTGCCAGCAGTGAAGCCCAGGGGCGAGGCTATGGCTACACCTTC.

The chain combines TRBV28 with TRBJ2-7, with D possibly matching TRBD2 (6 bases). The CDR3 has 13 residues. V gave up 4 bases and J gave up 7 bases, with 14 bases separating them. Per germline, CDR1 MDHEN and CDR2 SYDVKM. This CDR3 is CASSSGVRGEQYF. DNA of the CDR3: TGTGCCAGCAGTTCGGGGGTTCGGGGAGAGCAGTACTTC.

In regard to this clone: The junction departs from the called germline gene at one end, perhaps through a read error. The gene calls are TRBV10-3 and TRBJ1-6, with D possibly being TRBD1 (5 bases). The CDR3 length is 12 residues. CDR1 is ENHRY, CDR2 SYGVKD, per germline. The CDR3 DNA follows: TGTGCCAGCAGTGGGGCAACAGAGCCACTCCACTTT. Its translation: CASSGATEPLHF.

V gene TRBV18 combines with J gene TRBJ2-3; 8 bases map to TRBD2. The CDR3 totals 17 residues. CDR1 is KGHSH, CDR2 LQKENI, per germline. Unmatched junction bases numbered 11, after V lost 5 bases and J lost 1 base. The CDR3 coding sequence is TGTGCCAGCTCATCAACTACTAGCGGAGGGGGCACAGATACGCAGTATTTT. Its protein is CASSSTTSGGGTDTQYF.

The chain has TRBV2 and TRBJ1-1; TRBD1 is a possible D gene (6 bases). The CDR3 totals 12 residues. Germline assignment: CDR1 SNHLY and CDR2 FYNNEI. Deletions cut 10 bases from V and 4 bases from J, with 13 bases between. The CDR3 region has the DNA TGTGCCACCAACCCCAGGGGCACTGAAGCTTTCTTT. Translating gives CATNPRGTEAFF.